The 9 T cell receptor beta chains below come from one sample, sequenced in a study of B cell selection in AIRE deficiency. Conventional CD4 T cells were sorted as CD4+CD127+ cells. Assay: immunoSEQ multiplex PCR; the TCRdb copy retains only in-frame clones and omits some. The table lists about 25,000 clones, approximately 96% of them singletons. Sequencing used CD4+CD127+ conventional T cells sorted from PBMCs. These receptors were taken from a human donor in good health.

This rearrangement joins TRBV16 to TRBJ1-3; 10 nucleotides agree with TRBD1. CDR1 KGHSY and CDR2 FQNENV come from the germline V gene. This CDR3 contains 16 residues. J lost 2 bases, V lost 3 bases, and 4 bases had no gene match. Written as DNA, the CDR3 is TGTGCCAGCAGCCACTCGGGACAGGGGCCTGGAAACACCATATATTTT. It yields the protein CASSHSGQGPGNTIYF.

The rearrangement links TRBV5-1 to TRBJ2-1, with 10 bases fitting TRBD2. From germline, CDR1 is SGHRS and CDR2 YFSETQ. The CDR3 runs to 16 residues. J was trimmed by 6 bases and V by 4 bases; bases with no gene match: 10. CDR3 DNA: TGCGCCAGCAGCCCCCAACCGCTAGCGGGGGTCAATGAGCAGTTCTTC. It encodes CASSPQPLAGVNEQFF.

This clone was recorded only once. This chain connects TRBV4-2 to TRBJ1-4, with D perhaps TRBD1 (5 bases). The length of the CDR3 is 12 residues. Germline CDR1 reads LGHNA; CDR2 reads YNFKEQ. Trimming cost V 4 bases and J 8 bases, with 8 bases left between them. The CDR3 bases are TGTGCCAGCAGCCGGGGCGAGGAAAAACTGTTTTTT. Translating it yields CASSRGEEKLFF.

The chain joins TRBV6-5 to TRBJ1-6; the match to TRBD1 covers 8 bases. After removal of 10 bases from V and 6 bases from J, the junction contained 8 bases not matched to a gene. This CDR3 comprises 14 residues. The germline CDR1 and CDR2 sequences are MNHEY and SVGAGI. This CDR3 reads CATGQGEGNSPLHF. The CDR3 DNA is TGTGCCACTGGACAGGGAGAGGGTAATTCACCCCTCCACTTT.

The chain is built from TRBV7-2 and TRBJ1-2; D call uncertain. The germline V gene encodes CDR1 SGHTA and CDR2 FQGNSA. CDR3 length: 13 amino acids. Trimming stripped 5 bases from V and 2 bases from J, with 9 bases between. The CDR3 DNA follows: TGTGCCAGCAGCCTGATTGGGAACTATGGCTACACCTTC. Amino acid sequence: CASSLIGNYGYTF.

The chain recombines TRBV2 with TRBJ2-5; TRBD2 aligns across 12 bases. Germline V gene sequence: CDR1 SNHLY, CDR2 FYNNEI. V was clipped by 6 bases and J by 0 bases; unmatched bases: 5. The CDR3 covers 16 residues. The CDR3 loop reads CASSLTSGGNQETQYF. As DNA, the CDR3 is TGTGCCAGCAGCCTAACTAGCGGGGGGAACCAAGAGACCCAGTACTTC.

This chain connects TRBV19 to TRBJ1-2; tentatively, D is TRBD1 (5 bases). Between the trimmed V and J ends, which lost 3 bases and 8 bases, there was a span of 10 bases. The CDR3 consists of 12 residues. Germline assignment: CDR1 LNHDA and CDR2 SQIVND (reference sequence). The CDR3 DNA is TGTGCCAGTAGTATGGGAGGGGAAGGCTACACCTTC. Translated: CASSMGGEGYTF.

The gene calls are TRBV11-2 and TRBJ1-2, with TRBD1 matching over 7 bases. CDR3 length: 15 residues. After removal of 1 base from V and 4 bases from J, the junction contained 6 bases not matched to a gene. Per germline, CDR1 SGHAT and CDR2 FQNNGV. DNA of the CDR3: TGTGCCAGCAGCTTAGGGACAGGTCCCCTCTATGGCTACACCTTC. Its translation: CASSLGTGPLYGYTF.

V usage is TRBV5-1 and J usage is TRBJ1-1, with 7 nucleotides matching TRBD1. The germline V gene encodes CDR1 SGHRS and CDR2 YFSETQ. The CDR3 is made up of 14 amino acids. After removal of 5 bases from V and 1 base from J, the junction contained 5 bases not matched to a gene. In DNA, the CDR3 is TGCGCCAGCAGATCCGGACAGGAGAACACTGAAGCTTTCTTT. As protein: CASRSGQENTEAFF.